Each of the 6 T cell receptor beta chains below was sequenced from the same sample in a study of shared clonotypes between healthy human individuals. The protocol was immunoSEQ multiplex PCR, while the TCRdb copy is restricted to in-frame clones and leaves out a portion. The table lists about 490,000 clones, around 80% of them singletons. The source material was PBMCs. Every receptor here comes from a woman between 35 and 50 years old in good health. Some clones in this sample may be carry-over from other donors' samples.

The chain employs TRBV5-8 and TRBJ2-7; 10 positions agree with TRBD1. Germline values: CDR1 SGHTS, CDR2 YDEGEE. The J segment lost 5 bases and the V segment lost 4 bases, leaving 9 bases of the junction unmatched. This CDR3 comprises 15 residues. The CDR3 DNA reads TGTGCCAGCAGCCCCCAGACAGGGGGCCCAGACGAGCAGTACTTC. Translation gives CASSPQTGGPDEQYF.

The chain combines TRBV18 with TRBJ2-7; TRBD2 aligns across 14 bases. The CDR3 is made up of 20 amino acids. With V trimmed by 3 bases and J by 1 base, 14 bases remained unmatched. Germline V gene data show CDR1 as KGHSH and CDR2 as LQKENI. The CDR3 sequence: CASSPGLAGAILGDSYEQYF. In nucleotides, the CDR3 is TGTGCCAGCTCACCGGGACTAGCGGGAGCAATATTAGGGGATTCCTACGAGCAGTACTTC.

To note about this clone: A far larger clone lies a single base away; this is likely a read error. Other DNA variants within this sample encode the same CDR3. The chain uses TRBV11-1 and TRBJ2-7, with unresolved D. Trimming took 1 base from V and 6 from J, leaving 10 bases between them. Germline CDR1 and CDR2: SGHAT and FQDESV (reference sequence). The CDR3 spans 13 residues. CDR3 nucleotides: TGTGCCAGCAGCTTAGGAGAGGTTAGCGAGCAGTACTTC. Protein product: CASSLGEVSEQYF.

The rearrangement links TRBV2 to TRBJ2-2; D gene uncertain. CDR3 length: 14 amino acids. Germline V gene data show CDR1 as SNHLY and CDR2 as FYNNEI. Trimming removed 5 bases from V and 4 bases from J, with 11 bases in between. DNA for the CDR3: TGTGCCAGCAGTCCCTATCGGACCACCGGGGAGCTGTTTTTT. This encodes CASSPYRTTGELFF.

This clone has a single count. The V and J genes are TRBV30 and TRBJ1-2; the match to TRBD1 covers 10 bases. CDR1 is GTSNPN and CDR2 is SVGIG in the germline V gene (reference sequence). After removal of 8 bases from V and 8 bases from J, the junction contained 5 bases not matched to a gene. This CDR3 contains 11 residues. The CDR3 spells CAAGQGGGYTF. The CDR3, as DNA: TGTGCCGCCGGACAGGGGGGCGGCTACACCTTC.

CDR3 residues: CASRAGRSSYEQYF. The CDR3 DNA sequence: TGTGCCAGCAGGGCGGGACGGAGCTCCTACGAGCAGTACTTC. The J gene is TRBJ2-7, the V gene TRBV7-9; the D gene is possibly TRBD2 (6 bases). V lost 6 bases to trimming and J lost 0 bases, with 12 bases between them. Looked up from germline, CDR1 is SEHNR and CDR2 is FQNEAQ (reference sequence). This CDR3 is 14 amino acids long.